This T cell receptor (beta chain) was sequenced in a study of human versus mouse CDR3 diversity and MHC coevolution. Germline-derived CDR1 and CDR2 are SGHTA and FQGNSA. The ends were cut back, 6 bases at V and 2 bases at J, with 11 bases in the middle. This CDR3 has 13 residues. Repertoires were generated with immunoSEQ multiplex PCR, while TCRdb's copy carries only in-frame clones and drops some. The data contain about 80,000 clones, roughly 93% of them seen just once; the ten biggest clones take up more than 1.1%. This TCR derives from a person between 25 and 70 years old in good health. This sequence joins TRBV7-2 and TRBJ2-7, with a weak D call TRBD2 (6 bases). The sequenced material came from naive CD4+ T cells from blood. Subset indicated: CD45RO-negative CD62L-positive naive CD4 T cells. The CDR3 DNA follows: TGTGCCAGCAGGGAGGGGATTACCTACGAGCAGTACTTC. It translates to CASREGITYEQYF.